These T cell receptor beta chains were read from a single sample in a study of shared T cell receptors in the human thymus. Produced via immunoSEQ multiplex PCR; TCRdb's table is partial and in-frame only. The table records some 720,000 clones, roughly 88% of them present only once. A further study also used this sample, focusing on human thymus T cells.

The sample taken for sequencing was thymocytes. The receptors here all came from a boy in the first two years of life with a congenital heart defect. The CDR3 runs from the conserved cysteine through the conserved F or W. D genes are given only for firm matches. The size of a clone is reported for some rows only, either as once, few or many, or as a class for expanded clones.

>TRBD1|TRBJ1-1|TRBV5-3|NA
TGTGCCAGAAGCTTGGTTCAAGGGGGCTGCGCTGAAGCTTTCTTT
CARSLVQGGCAEAFF
>NA|TRBJ2-5|TRBV5-4|NA
TGTGCCAGCAGCTCGACTCGGGGCGGGAAAGAGACCCAGTACTTC
CASSSTRGGKETQYF
>NA|TRBJ1-1|TRBV28|once
TGTGCCGCGGGGGACACTGAAGCTTTCTTT
CAAGDTEAFF
>TRBD2|TRBJ2-7|TRBV4-2|NA
TGTGCCAGCAGCCAGGGGACTAGCTGGTACGAGCAGTACTTC
CASSQGTSWYEQYF
>TRBD2|TRBJ2-7|TRBV7-9|once
TGTGCCAGCAGCCTTAGGACTAGCCCCTACGAGCAGTACTTC
CASSLRTSPYEQYF
>TRBD2|TRBJ2-7|TRBV28|once
TGTGCCAGCAGCCCCCCTAGCGGGAGCCCCTACGAGCAGTACTTC
CASSPPSGSPYEQYF
>TRBD1|TRBJ2-7|TRBV28|NA
TGTGCCAGCAGAACCGGGACAGGGCTAAGAGGGGTCCAGTACTTC
CASRTGTGLRGVQYF
>NA|TRBJ2-7|TRBV4-2|NA
TGTGCCAGCAGCCAAGGGGCCGGGAGAGGGGAGGCCAGCTCCTACGAGCAGTACTTC
CASSQGAGRGEASSYEQYF
>TRBD1|TRBJ1-3|TRBV10-3|few
TGTGCCATCAGTGAAGGGACAGTCTCTGGAAACACCATATATTTT
CAISEGTVSGNTIYF
>NA|TRBJ1-1|TRBV11-3|NA
TGTGCCAGCAGCCTAGAAGCGGTAAACACTGAAGCTTTCTTT
CASSLEAVNTEAFF
>TRBD1|TRBJ2-1|TRBV6-4|NA
TGTGCCAGCAGCCCGGGGGACAGGGGGGATTGGGAGCAGTTCTTC
CASSPGDRGDWEQFF
>TRBD2|TRBJ2-3|TRBV5-1|NA
TGCGCCAGCAGCCCACCTCCGGGACTAGCAGGGGATACGCAGTATTTT
CASSPPPGLAGDTQYF
>NA|TRBJ2-3|TRBV28|NA
TGTGCCAGCAGTTTTCACAGGAGCACAGATACGCAGTATTTT
CASSFHRSTDTQYF
>TRBD1|TRBJ2-2|TRBV4-1|NA
TGCGCCAGCAGCCCGGGCCAGGGGGCGCGCTCCGGGGAGCTGTTTTTT
CASSPGQGARSGELFF
>TRBD2|TRBJ2-1|TRBV7-6|NA
TGTGCCAGCACAGCCCCCCCCGGGCTAGCGGGAGTAAGGTCCAATGAGCAGTTCTTC
CASTAPPGLAGVRSNEQFF
>TRBD2|TRBJ2-3|TRBV27|NA
TGTGCCAGCAGTTTATTATTTCGGACTAGCGGGAGGACAGATACGCAGTATTTT
CASSLLFRTSGRTDTQYF
>NA|TRBJ2-1|TRBV14|NA
TGTGCCAGCAACCGGGCGGGCAATGAGCAGTTCTTC
CASNRAGNEQFF
>NA|TRBJ2-3|TRBV15|NA
TGTGCCACCAGCAGAGCGAGCGGGAGCACAGATACGCAGTATTTT
CATSRASGSTDTQYF
>TRBD1|TRBJ2-2|TRBV5-4|NA
TGTGCCAGCAGCTCGTCCGGGACAGGGATGATTACGAACACCGGGGAGCTGTTTTTT
CASSSSGTGMITNTGELFF
>TRBD2|TRBJ2-7|TRBV10-3|NA
TGTGCCATCGATAGCGGGAGGGCCCGGTACGAGCAGTACTTC
CAIDSGRARYEQYF
>NA|TRBJ2-1|TRBV25-1|few
TGTGCCAGCCCCCCCGCCAGGGTTGGGGAGCAGTTCTTC
CASPPARVGEQFF
>NA|TRBJ1-2|TRBV11-2|NA
TGTGCCAGCAGCCCCGGGCAGGGAGGTGGCTACACCTTC
CASSPGQGGGYTF
>NA|TRBJ2-5|TRBV10-3|NA
TGTGCCATCAGTCCACACCTCCCTAGCGAGGAAGACCAAGAGACCCAGTACTTC
CAISPHLPSEEDQETQYF
>TRBD2|TRBJ2-6|TRBV27|NA
TGTGCCAGCAGTTCACACTATAGCGGGAAATCTGGGGCCAACGTCCTGACTTTC
CASSSHYSGKSGANVLTF
>NA|TRBJ1-2|TRBV27|NA
TGTGCCAGCAGTTTACGAGCGGGGTCCCGTCTCTATGGCTACACCTTC
CASSLRAGSRLYGYTF
>TRBD2|TRBJ2-3|TRBV4-2|NA
TGTGCCAGCAGCCACCGGGACTACCGCACAGATACGCAGTATTTT
CASSHRDYRTDTQYF
>TRBD1|TRBJ2-7|TRBV4-3|once
TGCGCCAGCAGCCAGAGGTGGACAGGGGGCTACGAGCAGTACTTC
CASSQRWTGGYEQYF
>TRBD2|TRBJ2-7|TRBV7-2|NA
TGTGCCAGCAGCTTGGCCGGGACTAGAACCTACGAGCAGTACTTC
CASSLAGTRTYEQYF
>NA|TRBJ2-7|TRBV7-2|once
TGTGCCAGCAGCTTAGGGCGGTCGAGCGGAAATCAGTACGAGCAGTACTTC
CASSLGRSSGNQYEQYF
>TRBD2|TRBJ2-1|TRBV4-2|NA
TGTGCCAGCAGCCAAGTTCGACGGGAGGGTCGCGTGCGTAGAGATGAGCAGTTCTTC
CASSQVRREGRVRRDEQFF
>NA|TRBJ1-5|TRBV19|NA
TGTGCCAGTGGGGGGTTCAATCAGCCCCAGCATTTT
CASGGFNQPQHF
>TRBD1|TRBJ1-2|TRBV5-4|NA
TGTGCCAGCAGCAGACAGGGACGGGGCTATGGCTACACCTTC
CASSRQGRGYGYTF
>NA|TRBJ2-1|TRBV5-6|NA
TGTGCCAGCAGCTTAAGGGGGAGTGGGATCTTC
CASSLRGSGIF
>TRBD2|TRBJ2-1|TRBV19|few
TGTGCCAGTAGTATAGATTCCCTTAGCGGGAGAGGCGGTGAGCAGTTCTTC
CASSIDSLSGRGGEQFF
>TRBD2|TRBJ2-3|TRBV19|NA
TGTGCCAGTAGGTGGCACGGTGAGCGGGAGGCGCCCCCCGATACGCAGTATTTT
CASRWHGEREAPPDTQYF
>TRBD1|TRBJ1-1|TRBV30|NA
TGTGCCTGGATACTGGGACAGACGGTGACTGAAGCTTTCTTT
CAWILGQTVTEAFF
>TRBD1|TRBJ1-1|TRBV7-9|NA
TGTGCCAGCAGCTTAGGGGGACAGGTAAGAGTAGGGAACACTGAAGCTTTCTTT
CASSLGGQVRVGNTEAFF
>TRBD2|TRBJ2-7|TRBV5-5|NA
TGTGCCAGCAGCTTTGGGGAGGGCCGGAGCGAGCAGTACTTC
CASSFGEGRSEQYF
>NA|TRBJ2-6|TRBV7-6|NA
TGTGCCAGCAGCTTGTATAGCCCCAGCTCTGGGGCCAACGTCCTGACTTTC
CASSLYSPSSGANVLTF
>NA|TRBJ1-5|TRBV11-2|NA
TGTGCCAGCAGCTTAGGTCAGGGAAGGAGCAATCAGCCCCAGCATTTT
CASSLGQGRSNQPQHF
>TRBD2|TRBJ2-7|TRBV10-3|NA
TGTGCCATCAGCCACCGACTAGCGGGAAAGAGCGAGCAGTACTTC
CAISHRLAGKSEQYF
>TRBD1|TRBJ2-5|TRBV14|NA
TGTGCCAGCAGCCAAGAGGACAGGGTCCAAGAGACCCAGTACTTC
CASSQEDRVQETQYF
>TRBD1|TRBJ2-2|TRBV12-5|NA
TGTGCTAGTGGTCGCCGCGTCCCGGGACAGGGAATCGCCGGGGAGCTGTTTTTT
CASGRRVPGQGIAGELFF
>TRBD1|TRBJ2-7|TRBV10-3|NA
TGTGCCATCAGTGAGTTAAAGATAACAGGGGCCGGCGAGCAGTACTTC
CAISELKITGAGEQYF
>NA|TRBJ2-4|TRBV15|NA
TGTGCCACCAGCAGAACTAGAATCGACATTCAGTACTTC
CATSRTRIDIQYF
>NA|TRBJ2-7|TRBV27|NA
TGTGCCAGCAGCCCTTATCAGGGGGGCCACGAGCAGTACTTC
CASSPYQGGHEQYF
>TRBD2|TRBJ2-5|TRBV5-6|NA
TGTGCCAGCAGCTTTTGGCGGGAGGGGCGAGAGACCCAGTACTTC
CASSFWREGRETQYF
>TRBD1|TRBJ2-5|TRBV27|once
TGTGCCAGCAGGTACAGGGGGCTGGAGACCCAGTACTTC
CASRYRGLETQYF
>TRBD2|TRBJ2-3|TRBV30|NA
TGTGCCTGGAGCGGGAGGGCCACAGATACGCAGTATTTT
CAWSGRATDTQYF
>NA|TRBJ1-2|TRBV5-4|few
TGTGCCAGCAGCTTCAGGCAAGATGGCTACACCTTC
CASSFRQDGYTF
>NA|TRBJ1-6|TRBV5-4|NA
TGTGCCAGCAGCTTGTTTGCGGGGAATTCACCCCTCCACTTT
CASSLFAGNSPLHF
>TRBD2|TRBJ2-1|TRBV19|NA
TGTGCCAGTAGTATACCTCCGGGACTAGCTGAGTATGAGCAGTTCTTC
CASSIPPGLAEYEQFF
>NA|TRBJ2-1|TRBV4-1|NA
TGCGCCAGCAGCAGGACCCGGAGCACGGGAGTGGCCAACAATGAGCAGTTCTTC
CASSRTRSTGVANNEQFF